The next 19 T cell receptor beta chains were all read from a single sample in a study of Tregs in tolerant kidney transplant recipients (dated by TCRdb to about 2019). Transplants used related donors with nonmyeloablative bone marrow transplantation; mixed chimerism was transient in the human trials. The protocol used for the library was the immunoSEQ multiplex PCR assay. TCRdb provides this immuneACCESS table in a form limited to in-frame rearrangements. Some clones are lacking; in checked studies, under half of them reflect an unresolved V gene, and why the rest are absent is not known. The sample table shows about 100,000 clones, and roughly 93% are seen once. The top ten constitute around 1.6% of the sample. Material: CD4+ T cells from blood (PBMCs), obtained 12 months after the transplant. The receptor source for this set is a human patient who received a combined kidney and bone marrow transplant. It is possible that, after a transplant, some T cells come from the graft donor.

This chain joins TRBV15 and TRBJ2-7; 7 bases agree with TRBD1. The CDR3 is 17 amino acids. Per the germline V gene, CDR1 is LNHNV and CDR2 is YYDKDF (reference sequence). Unmatched junction bases numbered 14, after V lost 0 bases and J lost 6 bases. CDR3 sequence reads: CATSREWAGGHQGEQYF. The CDR3 DNA sequence: TGTGCCACCAGCAGAGAATGGGCAGGGGGTCACCAAGGCGAGCAGTACTTC.

V gene TRBV10-3 combines with J gene TRBJ2-2; 8 bases match TRBD1. Germline loops: CDR1 ENHRY, CDR2 SYGVKD. This CDR3 is built from 15 residues. Unmatched junction bases numbered 8, after V lost 8 bases and J lost 3 bases. This CDR3 reads CAISTGTGDTGELFF. The CDR3 DNA is TGTGCCATCTCTACCGGGACAGGCGACACCGGGGAGCTGTTTTTT.

DNA for the CDR3: TGTGCCAGCAGCACTTTTCCCGCCCTCACAGATACGCAGTATTTT. Its translation is CASSTFPALTDTQYF. This chain links TRBV6-1 with TRBJ2-3; D gene unclear. V lost 6 bases to trimming and J lost 2 bases, with 15 bases between them. The CDR3 has 15 residues. CDR1 and CDR2 from the germline V gene are MNHNS and SASEGT.

V is TRBV21-1 and J is TRBJ2-7; the table names TRBD2, a call not compared with the DNA. TRBV21-1 is tagged as a pseudogene. The CDR3 length is 16 residues. The CDR3 DNA reads TGTGCCAGTCGTGTGGTTAGGGCGGGGCCATCCTACGAGCAGTACTTC. Protein product: CASRVVRAGPSYEQYF.

The V gene is TRBV7-9, the J gene TRBJ1-2; the D gene is possibly TRBD1 (6 bases). The CDR3 is 15 residues long. Trimming left V 3 bases short and J 6 bases short, with 17 bases between. Germline CDR1 and CDR2: SEHNR and FQNEAQ (reference sequence). In nucleotides, the CDR3 is TGTGCCAGCAGCTTTGTAGCGACGTCAGGGGATGGCTACACCTTC. As protein: CASSFVATSGDGYTF.

V usage is TRBV5-1 and J usage is TRBJ1-2; 9 bases map to TRBD1. V trimming: 1 base; J trimming: 8 bases; junction bases outside the gene matches: 6. CDR3 size: 14 residues. CDR1 SGHRS and CDR2 YFSETQ come from the germline V gene. The CDR3 protein is CASSLTDRGDGYTF. CDR3 nucleotides: TGCGCCAGCAGCTTGACGGACAGGGGTGACGGCTACACCTTC.

The genes are TRBV7-2 and TRBJ2-7, with 11 bases aligning to TRBD2. This CDR3 is built from 16 residues. The ends lost 6 bases at V and 0 bases at J; junction bases unmatched: 7. CDR1 and CDR2 (germline): SGHTA, FQGNSA. In nucleotides, the CDR3 is TGTGCCAGCAGTCGTAGCGGGGGGGGTAGCTCCTACGAGCAGTACTTC. Amino acids: CASSRSGGGSSYEQYF.

A few counts support this clone. V usage is TRBV10-3 and J usage is TRBJ1-4; 8 nucleotides agree with TRBD1. The germline V gene has CDR1 ENHRY and CDR2 SYGVKD. Trimming at V came to 4 bases and at J to 7 bases, leaving 5 bases not matched to a gene. The CDR3 covers 14 residues. CDR3 sequence reads: CAISVGTGGEKLFF. In nucleotides, the CDR3 is TGTGCCATCAGTGTGGGTACAGGGGGTGAAAAACTGTTTTTT.

The chain combines TRBV13 with TRBJ1-1; D gene uncertain. Germline lookup yields CDR1 PRHDT and CDR2 FYEKMQ (reference sequence). Trimming cost V 1 base and J 0 bases, with 15 bases left between them. The CDR3 is 17 residues long. The CDR3 spells CASSLDFRRGMNTEAFF. CDR3 in DNA: TGTGCCAGCAGCTTAGATTTTCGGCGCGGAATGAACACTGAAGCTTTCTTT.

The genes are TRBV19 and TRBJ2-1, with 7 bases identical to TRBD2. Trimming took 5 bases from V and 3 from J; bases not matched to a gene: 7. Germline V gene data show CDR1 as LNHDA and CDR2 as SQIVND (reference sequence). The CDR3 extends over 15 amino acids. As DNA, the CDR3 is TGTGCCAGTAGTCTTGTGGCGGGGGTCTACAATGAGCAGTTCTTC. This sequence encodes CASSLVAGVYNEQFF.

The rearrangement joins TRBV19 to TRBJ2-5; 10 bases are shared with TRBD2. Per the germline V gene, CDR1 is LNHDA and CDR2 is SQIVND (reference sequence). J gave up 5 bases and V 7 bases, and 10 bases lay outside the gene matches. CDR3 length: 15 amino acids. In nucleotides, the CDR3 is TGTGCCAGTAACCGCGCCGGGACTAGCGTGGAGACCCAGTACTTC. Encoded protein: CASNRAGTSVETQYF.

The chain couples TRBV4-2 to TRBJ2-2; 8 positions match TRBD2. Germline V gene lookup returns CDR1 LGHNA and CDR2 YNFKEQ. The CDR3 extends over 18 amino acids. V was clipped by 2 bases and J by 5 bases; unmatched bases: 13. CDR3 coding DNA: TGTGCCAGCAGCCAAAGTAGAGCTAGCGGGCGGAAGACCGGGGAGCTGTTTTTT. This codes for CASSQSRASGRKTGELFF.

V is TRBV19 and J is TRBJ2-4; TRBD1 is a possible D gene (6 bases). This CDR3 contains 16 residues. V was clipped by 5 bases and J by 3 bases, with 17 bases between them. Germline CDR1 LNHDA, CDR2 SQIVND (reference sequence). The CDR3 sequence is CASSPRGSWDKNIQYF. The DNA of the CDR3 is TGTGCCAGTAGTCCCAGGGGCAGCTGGGACAAAAACATTCAGTACTTC.

This chain joins TRBV30 and TRBJ2-2; D perhaps matches TRBD2 (7 bases). Deletions cut 4 bases from V and 6 bases from J, with 18 bases between. The CDR3 has 15 residues. CDR1 GTSNPN and CDR2 SVGIG come from the germline V gene (reference sequence). The CDR3 loop reads CAWTQGGGLPGELFF. CDR3 nucleotides: TGTGCCTGGACCCAAGGGGGAGGGCTTCCCGGGGAGCTGTTTTTT.

The genes are TRBV14 and TRBJ1-2, with D uncertain. Between the trimmed V and J ends, which lost 1 base and 5 bases, there was a span of 11 bases. The length of the CDR3 is 14 residues. Germline V lookup: CDR1 SGHDN, CDR2 FVKESK. The CDR3 protein is CASSQGATAYGYTF. The CDR3 DNA reads as TGTGCCAGCAGCCAAGGAGCGACGGCTTATGGCTACACCTTC.

The gene calls are TRBV5-1 and TRBJ2-1; 10 nucleotides align to TRBD2. The germline V gene has CDR1 SGHRS and CDR2 YFSETQ. The CDR3 spans 17 residues. The V and J ends lost 0 bases and 2 bases, in that order; junction bases with no gene match: 5. The CDR3 sequence is CASSLGIAGGAYNEQFF. The CDR3 DNA is TGCGCCAGCAGCTTGGGAATAGCGGGAGGTGCCTACAATGAGCAGTTCTTC.

J is TRBJ2-2 and V is TRBV28, with TRBD2 matching 12 bases. The junction had 6 bases not matched to a gene; V was cut back by 6 bases and J by 1 base. CDR3 length: 17 residues. CDR1 and CDR2 (germline): MDHEN, SYDVKM. The CDR3 nucleotides are TGTGCCAGCAGCTCTCCACTAGCGGGGGGGAACACCGGGGAGCTGTTTTTT. Protein: CASSSPLAGGNTGELFF.

This chain uses TRBV30 with TRBJ1-5; a possible D gene is TRBD1 (5 bases). The germline CDR1 and CDR2 sequences are GTSNPN and SVGIG (reference sequence). V lost 1 base and J lost 2, with 6 bases in between. This CDR3 has 13 amino acids. The CDR3 sequence is CAWSAQGNQPQHF. CDR3 DNA: TGTGCCTGGAGTGCACAGGGCAATCAGCCCCAGCATTTT. Combining the CDR3 with reference TRBV30 and TRBJ1-5 gives the whole variable domain SQTIHQWPATLVQPVGSPLSLECTVEGTSNPNLYWYRQAAGRGLQLLFYSVGIGQISSEVPQNLSASRPQDRQFILSSKKLLLSDSGFYLCAWSAQGNQPQHFGDGTRLSIL.

In regard to this clone: The same CDR3 can be traced to other DNA sequences in this sample. V and J are TRBV7-2 and TRBJ1-6, with TRBD1 matching over 10 bases. Per germline, CDR1 SGHTA and CDR2 FQGNSA. This CDR3 is built from 15 residues. With V trimmed by 4 bases and J by 13 bases, 10 bases remained unmatched. CDR3 DNA sequence: TGTGCCAGCAGCTCGGCCGGGACAGGGGTGTCCCCCCTCCACTTT. As protein: CASSSAGTGVSPLHF.